The 20 T cell receptor beta chains given below trace back to one sample, sequenced in a study of cytomegalovirus exposure and HLA in healthy donors (dated by TCRdb to 2016 to 2017). The method was the immunoSEQ multiplex PCR assay. The multiplex PCR relied on a mix of 60 forward primers for TCR Vbeta segments and 13 reverse primers for TCR Jbeta segments. Entries here come from immuneACCESS through TCRdb and include only in-frame sequences with V and J called. Some clones fail to appear in such tables; in the studies checked, an unresolved V gene covers under half of the shortfall, and the cause of the remainder is unknown. Present in this sample are more than 150,000 clones, about 81% of which were seen just once. The biggest ten clones account for over 2% of the sample. The sequenced sample consisted of PBMCs. Receptor source: a woman aged 25 to 39 in good health and CMV-seronegative.

The chain has TRBV25-1 and TRBJ2-3; 8 bases map to TRBD2. Unmatched junction bases numbered 5, after V lost 2 bases and J lost 1 base. This CDR3 region has 16 residues. Germline CDR1 MGHDK, CDR2 SYGVNS. CDR3: CASSEGSGRRTDTQYF. CDR3 nucleotide sequence: TGTGCCAGCAGTGAAGGGAGCGGGAGACGCACAGATACGCAGTATTTT.

This clone appeared once. The rearrangement links TRBV9 to TRBJ1-1; 8 positions agree with TRBD1. Germline V gives CDR1 SGDLS, CDR2 YYNGEE. With V trimmed by 4 bases and J by 1 base, 12 bases remained unmatched. The CDR3 loop spans 17 amino acids. CDR3 residues: CASSLGQGAFGNTEAFF. The CDR3, as DNA: TGTGCCAGCAGCCTAGGGCAGGGGGCCTTCGGGAACACTGAAGCTTTCTTT.

The table lists this clone with a count of one. The rearrangement links TRBV5-4 to TRBJ2-7, with D possibly being TRBD2 (6 bases). This CDR3 has 15 residues. Germline V gene lookup returns CDR1 SGHNT and CDR2 YYREEE (reference sequence). V lost 3 bases to trimming and J lost 7 bases, with 20 bases between them. This CDR3 reads CASSSGLAMVGEQYF. The CDR3 DNA sequence: TGTGCCAGCAGCTCGGGACTCGCAATGGTCGGAGAGCAGTACTTC.

V is TRBV15 and J is TRBJ2-1; TRBD2 matches 10 bases. Germline CDR1 is LNHNV and CDR2 is YYDKDF (reference sequence). CDR3 length equals 15 residues. V was clipped by 9 bases and J by 4 bases; unmatched bases: 9. The CDR3 sequence is CATMDRTSGYNEQFF. The CDR3 region has the DNA TGTGCCACTATGGACCGGACTAGCGGATACAATGAGCAGTTCTTC.

The chain uses TRBV9 and TRBJ2-2, with a possible D match to TRBD2 (5 bases). V lost 0 bases and J 7 bases, leaving 16 bases between the germline ends. The CDR3 has 16 residues. The germline gives CDR1 SGDLS, CDR2 YYNGEE. The CDR3 here is CASSVGPSAGGGELFF. CDR3 DNA sequence: TGTGCCAGCAGCGTAGGCCCCAGCGCTGGAGGCGGGGAGCTGTTTTTT. The whole variable domain, remainder taken from reference TRBV9 and TRBJ2-2, is DSGVTQTPKHLITATGQRVTLRCSPRSGDLSVYWYQQSLDQGLQFLIQYYNGEERAKGNILERFSAQQFPDLHSELNLSSLELGDSALYFCASSVGPSAGGGELFFGEGSRLTVL.

This clone was seen just once. Relative to the germline gene, one junction end is altered; a read error may explain this. The V and J genes are TRBV5-1 and TRBJ2-4; a possible D gene is TRBD1 (7 bases). The CDR3 loop spans 20 amino acids. CDR1 and CDR2 from the germline V gene are SGHRS and YFSETQ. CDR3 amino acids: CASSLVPVQGTLIAKNSQYF. The CDR3 DNA follows: TGCGCCAGCAGCTTGGTCCCGGTACAGGGGACTTTAATAGCCAAAAACAGTCAGTACTTC.

This chain connects TRBV29-1 to TRBJ2-3, with D maybe TRBD2 (6 bases). CDR3 length equals 15 residues. Trimming left V 4 bases short and J 1 base short, with 15 bases between. Germline-derived CDR1 and CDR2 are SQVTM and ANQGSEA. CDR3 residues: CSVVGEREGTDTQYF. The CDR3 DNA reads TGCAGCGTTGTCGGCGAAAGGGAGGGCACAGATACGCAGTATTTT.

This chain connects TRBV10-3 to TRBJ1-2; 7 nucleotides align to TRBD1. The CDR3 contains 12 residues. The V segment lost 3 bases and the J segment 5 bases; nucleotides outside the gene matches: 0. CDR1 and CDR2 (germline): ENHRY, SYGVKD. CDR3 sequence: CAISDRGYGYTF. The DNA of the CDR3 is TGTGCCATCAGTGACAGGGGGTATGGCTACACCTTC.

The rearrangement links TRBV27 to TRBJ2-1, with 10 bases that match TRBD2. Trimming removed 4 bases from V and 4 bases from J; junction bases left unmatched: 7. Germline V gene sequence: CDR1 MNHEY, CDR2 SMNVEV (reference sequence). The CDR3 consists of 16 residues. Here the CDR3 reads CASSSIAGGPYNEQFF. CDR3 nucleotide sequence: TGTGCCAGCAGTTCGATAGCGGGAGGTCCTTACAATGAGCAGTTCTTC.

This chain uses TRBV19 with TRBJ1-1, with TRBD1 matching over 7 bases. The CDR3 totals 14 residues. V shed 7 bases, J shed 2 bases, and the junction held 7 bases outside the gene matches. Germline assignment: CDR1 LNHDA and CDR2 SQIVND (reference sequence). The CDR3 loop is CASIGTARNTEAFF. The CDR3 DNA reads TGTGCCAGTATAGGGACAGCCCGAAACACTGAAGCTTTCTTT.

The V call is TRBV27, the J call TRBJ2-7, with TRBD2 identical over 8 bases. Trimming cost V 3 bases and J 4 bases; bases outside gene matches: 8. Looked up from germline, CDR1 is MNHEY and CDR2 is SMNVEV (reference sequence). The CDR3 contains 15 residues. CDR3 protein: CASSFGGTRKYEQYF. The CDR3, as DNA: TGTGCCAGCAGTTTCGGGGGGACTAGAAAGTACGAGCAGTACTTC.

The V call is TRBV21-1, the J call TRBJ2-4; the D segment call TRBD1 is taken from the table without a DNA check. TRBV21-1 is described as a pseudogene. The CDR3 covers 20 residues. The CDR3 loop reads CASNTFPGTGCIGAKNIQYF. In DNA form, the CDR3 reads TGTGCCAGCAACACTTTCCCCGGGACAGGTTGTATTGGAGCCAAAAACATTCAGTACTTC.

The chain uses TRBV4-1 and TRBJ2-5; weak D call: TRBD2 (5 bases). Germline CDR1 MGHRA, CDR2 YSYEKL. The ends were cut back, 1 base at V and 4 bases at J, with 13 bases in the middle. This CDR3 region has 15 residues. The CDR3 loop is CASSQGRQRVETQYF. The CDR3, as DNA: TGCGCCAGCAGCCAAGGTCGCCAGAGGGTAGAGACCCAGTACTTC.

V is TRBV11-2 and J is TRBJ2-1; D is possibly TRBD1 (6 bases). Germline CDR1 SGHAT, CDR2 FQNNGV. This CDR3 has 17 amino acids. V was shortened by 4 bases and J by 2 bases, with 18 bases between the two germline ends. The CDR3 protein is CASSSFSGALTYNEQFF. Written as DNA, the CDR3 is TGTGCCAGCAGCTCCTTCTCAGGGGCCTTAACCTACAATGAGCAGTTCTTC.

V is TRBV7-2 and J is TRBJ2-1; 12 nucleotides line up with TRBD2. This CDR3 spans 13 amino acids. V lost 4 bases to trimming and J lost 15 bases; unmatched junction nucleotides: 7. Germline V lookup: CDR1 SGHTA, CDR2 FQGNSA. The CDR3 is CASSSITSGGSFF. The DNA of the CDR3 is TGTGCCAGCAGCTCAATTACTAGCGGGGGGTCGTTCTTC.

V usage is TRBV19 and J usage is TRBJ2-3; tentative D call: TRBD2 (5 bases). The germline CDR1 and CDR2 sequences are LNHDA and SQIVND (reference sequence). The V and J ends lost 4 bases and 1 base respectively, with 15 bases between them. The CDR3 is 16 amino acids. CDR3 DNA: TGTGCCAGTAGTACCTACCTCCGGGATCGCACAGATACGCAGTATTTT. Residues: CASSTYLRDRTDTQYF.

V gene TRBV7-2 combines with J gene TRBJ2-1; TRBD2 matches at 10 bases. CDR1 is SGHTA, CDR2 FQGNSA, per germline. The CDR3 spans 15 residues. V dropped 0 bases and J dropped 6; count of bases not matched to a gene: 2. The CDR3 sequence is CASSLAPSGSNEQFF. CDR3 in DNA: TGTGCCAGCAGCTTAGCTCCTAGCGGGAGCAATGAGCAGTTCTTC.

The V call is TRBV7-8, the J call TRBJ2-7, with TRBD1 matching over 7 bases. Germline-derived CDR1 and CDR2 are SGHVS and FQNEAQ. J gave up 3 bases and V 5 bases, and 4 bases lay outside the gene matches. The CDR3 sequence is 13 residues long. The CDR3: CASSPGQRYEQYF. CDR3 sequence (DNA): TGTGCCAGCAGCCCGGGACAGCGCTACGAGCAGTACTTC.

This chain uses TRBV27 with TRBJ2-2; 11 bases match TRBD2. V trimming: 8 bases; J trimming: 4 bases; junction bases outside the gene matches: 3. The CDR3 length is 14 residues. Germline CDR1 reads MNHEY; CDR2 reads SMNVEV (reference sequence). CDR3 in amino acids: CASLAGGGTGELFF. The CDR3, as DNA: TGTGCCAGCTTAGCGGGAGGGGGCACCGGGGAGCTGTTTTTT.

DNA for the CDR3: TGTGCCAGCAGTTACACAGGCAGGGTCCCCGGGGAGCTGTTTTTT. Its translation is CASSYTGRVPGELFF. The rearrangement links TRBV6-5 to TRBJ2-2; a possible D gene is TRBD1 (5 bases). Trimming removed 2 bases at V and 6 bases at J, with 13 bases between. The germline CDR1 and CDR2 sequences are MNHEY and SVGAGI. This CDR3 contains 15 residues.